This T cell receptor beta chain was identified in a study of vaccination effects on CD4 cells after COVID-19. Study-wide background: It was a median of 72 days after the second dose that post-vaccine samples were obtained.

The length of the CDR3 is 14 residues. After removal of 3 bases from V and 5 bases from J, the junction contained 9 bases not matched to a gene. Germline V gives CDR1 GTSNPN, CDR2 SVGIG (reference sequence). Study conclusions and caveats: The study found marked clonal contraction of infection- and vaccine-induced clones late after vaccination.

Measured with immunoSEQ multiplex PCR; TCRdb has only the in-frame clones, and not every one. The sample consists of tens of thousands of clones, over 70% of them appearing once. Regarding this clone: Its cognate antigen is unknown.

ViraFEST used viral peptide pools to expand antigen-specific CD4+ T cells before sequencing. The culture ran for approximately 10 days, and then CD4+ T cells were isolated. Each participant was administered two doses of either the BNT162b2 or the mRNA-1273 vaccine. The authors exchanged half the medium for IL-2 medium on days 3 and 7. J is TRBJ1-2 and V is TRBV30; 7 nucleotides align to TRBD1. The TCR was taken from a human donor who received a COVID-19 vaccine. Sequencing was performed on CD4+ T cells from PBMCs cultured with HCoV-229E spike peptides, taken after COVID-19 vaccination. CDR3 sequence reads: CAWRGLGTEYGYTF. The CDR3 region has the DNA TGTGCCTGGAGGGGACTCGGGACAGAGTATGGCTACACCTTC. Drawing the rest from reference TRBV30 and TRBJ1-2, the complete variable domain is SQTIHQWPATLVQPVGSPLSLECTVEGTSNPNLYWYRQAAGRGLQLLFYSVGIGQISSEVPQNLSASRPQDRQFILSSKKLLLSDSGFYLCAWRGLGTEYGYTFGSGTRLTVV.